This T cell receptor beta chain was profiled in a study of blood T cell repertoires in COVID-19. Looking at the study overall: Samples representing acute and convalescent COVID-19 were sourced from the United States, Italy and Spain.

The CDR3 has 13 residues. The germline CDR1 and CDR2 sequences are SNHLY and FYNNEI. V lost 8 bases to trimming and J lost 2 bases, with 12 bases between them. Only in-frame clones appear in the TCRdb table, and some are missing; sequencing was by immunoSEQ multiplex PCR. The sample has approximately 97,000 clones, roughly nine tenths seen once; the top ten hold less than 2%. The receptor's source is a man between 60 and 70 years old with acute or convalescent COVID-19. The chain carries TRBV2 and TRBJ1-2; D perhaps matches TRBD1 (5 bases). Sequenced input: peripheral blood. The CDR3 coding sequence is TGTGCCAGCGGGCGACAGACCAACTATGGCTACACCTTC. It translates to CASGRQTNYGYTF. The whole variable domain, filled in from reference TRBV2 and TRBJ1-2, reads EPEVTQTPSHQVTQMGQEVILRCVPISNHLYFYWYRQILGQKVEFLVSFYNNEISEKSEIFDDQFSVERPDGSNFTLKIRSTKLEDSAMYFCASGRQTNYGYTFGSGTRLTVV.